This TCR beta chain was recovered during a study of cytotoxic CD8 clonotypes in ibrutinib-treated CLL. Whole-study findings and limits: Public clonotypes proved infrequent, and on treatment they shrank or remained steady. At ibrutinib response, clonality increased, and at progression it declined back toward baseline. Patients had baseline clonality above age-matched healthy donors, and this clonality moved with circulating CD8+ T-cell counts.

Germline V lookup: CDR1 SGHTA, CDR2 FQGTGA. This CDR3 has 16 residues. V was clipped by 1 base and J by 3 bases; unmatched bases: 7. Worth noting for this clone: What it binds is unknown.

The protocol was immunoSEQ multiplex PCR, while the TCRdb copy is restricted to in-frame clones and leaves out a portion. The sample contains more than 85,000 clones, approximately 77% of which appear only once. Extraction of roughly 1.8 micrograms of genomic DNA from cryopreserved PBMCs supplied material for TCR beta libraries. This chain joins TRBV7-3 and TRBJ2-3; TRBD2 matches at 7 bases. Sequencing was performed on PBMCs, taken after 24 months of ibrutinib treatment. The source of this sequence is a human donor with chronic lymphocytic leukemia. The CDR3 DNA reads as TGTGCCAGCAGCTTAAGTCGGGAGGCCATGACAGATACGCAGTATTTT. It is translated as CASSLSREAMTDTQYF.